Listed here are 29 T cell receptor beta chains from one sample, sequenced in a study of blood T cell repertoires in COVID-19 (dated by TCRdb to the early 2020s). The library was generated by the immunoSEQ multiplex PCR assay. TCRdb retrieved this table from immuneACCESS and kept in-frame rearrangements only. Not all clones are present; in checked studies, unresolved V genes account for under half, and no reason is known for the remainder. The sample contains over 150,000 clones, roughly 90% of them found a single time. Around 20% of the sample rests with the top ten. The sequenced sample was peripheral blood. The receptors were gathered from a man between 65 and 80 years old with active or convalescent COVID-19.

The chain recombines TRBV4-3 with TRBJ1-2; D possibly corresponds to TRBD1 (6 bases). Trimming left V 0 bases short and J 8 bases short, with 10 bases between. The CDR3 contains 13 residues. Germline V lookup: CDR1 LGHNA, CDR2 YSLEER. CDR3 amino acids: CASSQDRRGGYTF. CDR3 coding DNA: TGCGCCAGCAGCCAAGATCGCAGGGGAGGCTACACCTTC.

The chain employs TRBV29-1 and TRBJ2-1; 12 nucleotides agree with TRBD1. This CDR3 comprises 12 residues. The germline CDR1 and CDR2 sequences are SQVTM and ANQGSEA. Trimming removed 7 bases from V and 9 bases from J; junction bases left unmatched: 4. The CDR3, as DNA: TGCAGCGCGGGACAGGGGGCTGGTGAGCAGTTCTTC. This translates into CSAGQGAGEQFF.

In DNA, the CDR3 is TGTGCCAGCAGCGTAGCTTCCAGAAGTAACTATGGCTACACCTTC. This sequence encodes CASSVASRSNYGYTF. The genes are TRBV9 and TRBJ1-2; D gene ambiguous. The V end was cut by 0 bases, the J end by 1 base, with 10 bases between. Germline assignment: CDR1 SGDLS and CDR2 YYNGEE. The CDR3 sequence is 15 residues long.

This chain links TRBV18 with TRBJ2-7; the D gene is possibly TRBD2 (7 bases). Trimming took 2 bases from V and 6 from J, leaving 17 bases between them. Looked up from germline, CDR1 is KGHSH and CDR2 is LQKENI. The CDR3 spans 15 residues. The CDR3: CASSPGTVRGAEQYF. Written as DNA, the CDR3 is TGTGCCAGCTCACCAGGCACGGTCCGGGGGGCCGAGCAGTACTTC.

The chain has TRBV5-5 and TRBJ1-5, with 7 positions matching TRBD1. The V gene's germline CDR1 is SGHKS and CDR2 YYEKEE (reference sequence). The CDR3 is 14 residues long. After removal of 3 bases from V and 3 bases from J, the junction contained 3 bases not matched to a gene. CDR3: CASSSGQTNQPQHF. CDR3 in DNA: TGTGCCAGCAGCTCGGGACAGACCAATCAGCCCCAGCATTTT.

This clone has only one observation. The chain is built from TRBV19 and TRBJ1-1; TRBD1 matches 8 bases. J was trimmed by 0 bases and V by 6 bases; bases with no gene match: 3. The V gene's germline CDR1 is LNHDA and CDR2 SQIVND (reference sequence). The CDR3 is 14 amino acids. This CDR3 reads CASRETGVNTEAFF. The CDR3, as DNA: TGTGCCAGTAGAGAGACAGGGGTGAACACTGAAGCTTTCTTT.

The rearrangement links TRBV28 to TRBJ1-5; weak D call: TRBD1 (5 bases). The germline V gene encodes CDR1 MDHEN and CDR2 SYDVKM. The CDR3 has 15 residues. V gave up 4 bases and J gave up 0 bases, with 10 bases separating them. The CDR3 region is CASSSSGYSNQPQHF. In DNA, the CDR3 is TGTGCCAGCAGTTCTTCAGGGTATAGCAATCAGCCCCAGCATTTT. Supplemented by reference TRBV28 and TRBJ1-5, the full variable domain reads DVKVTQSSRYLVKRTGEKVFLECVQDMDHENMFWYRQDPGLGLRLIYFSYDVKMKEKGDIPEGYSVSREKKERFSLILESASTNQTSMYLCASSSSGYSNQPQHFGDGTRLSIL.

The rearrangement uses TRBV11-2 and TRBJ2-3; TRBD2 aligns across 9 bases. CDR3 size: 19 residues. Unmatched junction bases numbered 15, after V lost 3 bases and J lost 2 bases. Germline CDR1 and CDR2: SGHAT and FQNNGV. The CDR3 bases are TGTGCCAGCAGCTTGCCCCCACCGACTAGCGGCCTCGACACAGATACGCAGTATTTT. This encodes CASSLPPPTSGLDTDTQYF.

CDR3 residues: CASSRTENYGYTF. The CDR3 nucleotides are TGTGCCAGCAGCCGTACAGAGAACTATGGCTACACCTTC. J is TRBJ1-2 and V is TRBV28, with D unclear. CDR1 and CDR2 from the germline V gene are MDHEN and SYDVKM. CDR3 size: 13 residues. V was clipped by 6 bases and J by 2 bases, with 10 bases between them.

The rearrangement links TRBV19 to TRBJ1-3, with D possibly being TRBD1 (5 bases). V dropped 3 bases and J dropped 2 bases, with 8 bases sitting between them. This CDR3 has 14 amino acids. The germline V gene encodes CDR1 LNHDA and CDR2 SQIVND (reference sequence). The CDR3 nucleotides are TGTGCCAGTAGTATTCGACAGCCTGGAAACACCATATATTTT. It codes for CASSIRQPGNTIYF.

V and J are TRBV6-5 and TRBJ1-1, with D perhaps TRBD1 (6 bases). Looked up from germline, CDR1 is MNHEY and CDR2 is SVGAGI. The CDR3 covers 14 residues. V lost 7 bases and J 4 bases, leaving 16 bases between the germline ends. CDR3 loop: CASNPTGSSTEAFF. CDR3 coding DNA: TGTGCCAGCAATCCCACAGGGAGTAGCACTGAAGCTTTCTTT.

This chain connects TRBV28 to TRBJ1-5; possibly TRBD1 for D (6 bases). Trimming took off 1 base at V and 3 bases at J, with 10 bases between the two ends. The germline CDR1 and CDR2 sequences are MDHEN and SYDVKM. This CDR3 is 15 amino acids long. Here the CDR3 DNA reads TGTGCCAGCAGTTTATCCGACAGGAACAATCAGCCCCAGCATTTT. Its protein product is CASSLSDRNNQPQHF.

The chain uses TRBV19 and TRBJ2-1, with TRBD2 matching 13 bases. The V and J ends lost 5 bases and 9 bases, in that order; junction bases with no gene match: 4. Germline CDR1 and CDR2: LNHDA and SQIVND (reference sequence). The CDR3 covers 14 residues. CDR3 sequence (DNA): TGTGCCAGTAGTTCACTAGCGGGAGGGACTGAGCAGTTCTTC. Protein product: CASSSLAGGTEQFF.

This rearrangement joins TRBV28 to TRBJ2-7; 9 bases agree with TRBD1. The CDR3 covers 15 residues. Trimming removed 6 bases from V and 5 bases from J; junction bases left unmatched: 11. CDR1 is MDHEN and CDR2 is SYDVKM in the germline V gene. CDR3 loop: CASRTTGTGNHEQYF. The CDR3 bases are TGTGCCAGCAGAACTACCGGGACAGGGAACCACGAGCAGTACTTC.

This chain connects TRBV27 to TRBJ1-5; 9 bases match TRBD1. CDR1 and CDR2 (germline): MNHEY, SMNVEV (reference sequence). This CDR3 has 15 amino acids. V lost 5 bases, J lost 6 bases, and 8 bases stayed unmatched. As DNA, the CDR3 is TGTGCCAGCAGTCCACGGACAGGGGCGGGTCAGCCCCAGCATTTT. Amino acids: CASSPRTGAGQPQHF.

The rearrangement joins TRBV5-6 to TRBJ1-2; TRBD1 aligns across 8 bases. Germline assignment: CDR1 SGHDT and CDR2 YYEEEE. The CDR3 covers 11 residues. Unmatched junction bases numbered 3, after V lost 0 bases and J lost 14 bases. CDR3 sequence: CASSLGQGRTF. The CDR3 nucleotides are TGTGCCAGCAGCTTGGGACAGGGGCGGACCTTC.

The chain has TRBV18 and TRBJ2-7, with 11 bases matching TRBD1. Germline V gives CDR1 KGHSH, CDR2 LQKENI. The trim removed 3 bases at V and 7 bases at J, leaving 5 bases unmatched. The CDR3 spans 14 residues. The CDR3 here is CASSPDRGLGEQYF. CDR3 bases: TGTGCCAGCTCACCGGACAGGGGGCTTGGGGAGCAGTACTTC. Together with reference TRBV18 and TRBJ2-7, the CDR3 gives the full variable domain: NAGVMQNPRHLVRRRGQEARLRCSPMKGHSHVYWYRQLPEEGLKFMVYLQKENIIDESGMPKERFSAEFPKEGPSILRIQQVVRGDSAAYFCASSPDRGLGEQYFGPGTRLTVT.

The J gene is TRBJ2-6, the V gene TRBV19; no definite D call. This CDR3 has 15 amino acids. Per the germline V gene, CDR1 is LNHDA and CDR2 is SQIVND (reference sequence). The V and J ends lost 3 bases and 0 bases respectively, with 6 bases between them. CDR3 in DNA: TGTGCCAGTAGTATCCCCCGCTCTGGGGCCAACGTCCTGACTTTC. It yields the protein CASSIPRSGANVLTF.

The chain employs TRBV6-6 and TRBJ2-7; 11 bases match TRBD1. Germline CDR1 reads MNHNY; CDR2 reads SVGAGI (reference sequence). This CDR3 has 14 residues. The V gene end was trimmed by 10 bases and the J gene end by 7 bases; junction bases not matched to a gene: 12. This chain's CDR3 is CATDRTGGRGEQYF. The CDR3 coding sequence is TGTGCCACAGACCGGACAGGGGGCAGGGGTGAGCAGTACTTC.

In its sample, this clone was seen once. The rearrangement uses TRBV5-4 and TRBJ1-1, with TRBD1 matching 8 bases. Trimming removed 0 bases from V and 7 bases from J; junction bases left unmatched: 14. The CDR3 has 17 residues. Germline assignment: CDR1 SGHNT and CDR2 YYREEE (reference sequence). The CDR3 DNA reads TGTGCCAGCAGCTTGGCTCTCGTTCGACAGGGGATTGGTGAAGCTTTCTTT. The encoded protein is CASSLALVRQGIGEAFF.

The chain is built from TRBV18 and TRBJ2-7; 11 bases map to TRBD2. Germline V gives CDR1 KGHSH, CDR2 LQKENI. Unmatched junction bases numbered 6, after V lost 3 bases and J lost 5 bases. There are 15 residues in the CDR3. CDR3 bases: TGTGCCAGCTCACCCCGTCTAGCGGGGGGCCACGAGCAGTACTTC. This gives the protein CASSPRLAGGHEQYF.

The V and J genes are TRBV29-1 and TRBJ2-3; 14 positions agree with TRBD2. This CDR3 region has 14 residues. Trimming cost V 8 bases and J 4 bases; bases outside gene matches: 5. Germline CDR1 is SQVTM and CDR2 is ANQGSEA. The CDR3 region is CSLETSGRADTQYF. The CDR3, as DNA: TGCAGCCTCGAGACTAGCGGGAGGGCAGATACGCAGTATTTT.

The chain is built from TRBV27 and TRBJ1-2, with 10 bases aligning to TRBD1. The germline CDR1 and CDR2 sequences are MNHEY and SMNVEV (reference sequence). The CDR3 consists of 13 residues. With 7 bases clipped from V and 7 bases from J, the junction kept 6 bases outside the gene matches. The DNA for the CDR3 is TGTGCCAGCACCCGGACAGGGGGGGTTGGCTACACCTTC. It codes for CASTRTGGVGYTF.

The rearrangement joins TRBV18 to TRBJ2-5; D is possibly TRBD2 (6 bases). The CDR3 has 16 residues. Between the trimmed V and J ends, which lost 3 bases and 4 bases, there was a span of 18 bases. Germline V gene sequence: CDR1 KGHSH, CDR2 LQKENI. The CDR3 sequence is CASSPLPPEGRETQYF. Written as DNA, the CDR3 is TGTGCCAGCTCACCTTTACCCCCGGAGGGGCGAGAGACCCAGTACTTC. Using reference TRBV18 and TRBJ2-5 for the parts outside the CDR3, the full variable domain is NAGVMQNPRHLVRRRGQEARLRCSPMKGHSHVYWYRQLPEEGLKFMVYLQKENIIDESGMPKERFSAEFPKEGPSILRIQQVVRGDSAAYFCASSPLPPEGRETQYFGPGTRLLVL.

The V call is TRBV11-2, the J call TRBJ1-2, with a tentative D call TRBD1 (6 bases). V shed 3 bases and J shed 2 bases, with 10 bases lying between them. This CDR3 region has 14 residues. Germline values: CDR1 SGHAT, CDR2 FQNNGV. The CDR3 here is CASSLGQLNYGYTF. In DNA form, the CDR3 reads TGTGCCAGCAGCTTGGGACAATTAAACTATGGCTACACCTTC.

The rearrangement joins TRBV5-1 to TRBJ2-6; D not resolved. V lost 0 bases to trimming and J lost 2 bases, with 9 bases between them. The CDR3 runs to 16 residues. CDR1 is SGHRS and CDR2 is YFSETQ in the germline V gene. The CDR3: CASSLVYDTGANVLTF. DNA for the CDR3: TGCGCCAGCAGCTTGGTTTATGACACTGGGGCCAACGTCCTGACTTTC.

A few counts support this clone. The chain employs TRBV9 and TRBJ2-1; 7 bases agree with TRBD2. The CDR3 contains 15 residues. The J segment lost 2 bases and the V segment lost 0 bases, leaving 2 bases of the junction unmatched. Germline assignment: CDR1 SGDLS and CDR2 YYNGEE. CDR3 amino acids: CASSVGLAAYNEQFF. The CDR3 nucleotides are TGTGCCAGCAGCGTAGGGCTAGCGGCCTACAATGAGCAGTTCTTC.

Notes on this clone: One end of the junction fails to match germline, which may point to a read error. J is TRBJ1-2 and V is TRBV5-6; D unresolved. Germline CDR1 is SGHDT and CDR2 is YYEEEE. The CDR3 sequence is 12 residues long. The CDR3 is CASSLQARLTSF. CDR3 sequence (DNA): TGTGCCAGCAGCTTGCAGGCCAGATTAACTTCCTTC.

The chain has TRBV15 and TRBJ1-1; D unclear. Germline assignment: CDR1 LNHNV and CDR2 YYDKDF (reference sequence). V gave up 1 base and J gave up 0 bases, with 3 bases separating them. This CDR3 is 13 amino acids long. CDR3 DNA sequence: TGTGCCACCAGCAGAGCGGTGAACACTGAAGCTTTCTTT. Translation: CATSRAVNTEAFF.